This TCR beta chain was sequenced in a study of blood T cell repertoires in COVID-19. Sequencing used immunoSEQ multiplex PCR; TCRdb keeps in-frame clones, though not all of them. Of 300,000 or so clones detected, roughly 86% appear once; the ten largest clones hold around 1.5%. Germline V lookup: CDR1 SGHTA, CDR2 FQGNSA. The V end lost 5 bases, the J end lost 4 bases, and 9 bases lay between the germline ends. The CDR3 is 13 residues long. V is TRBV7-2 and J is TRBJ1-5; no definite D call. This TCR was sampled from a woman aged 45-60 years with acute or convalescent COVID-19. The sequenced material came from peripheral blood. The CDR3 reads CASSQRGNQPQHF. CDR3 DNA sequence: TGTGCCAGCAGCCAACGGGGAAATCAGCCCCAGCATTTT.